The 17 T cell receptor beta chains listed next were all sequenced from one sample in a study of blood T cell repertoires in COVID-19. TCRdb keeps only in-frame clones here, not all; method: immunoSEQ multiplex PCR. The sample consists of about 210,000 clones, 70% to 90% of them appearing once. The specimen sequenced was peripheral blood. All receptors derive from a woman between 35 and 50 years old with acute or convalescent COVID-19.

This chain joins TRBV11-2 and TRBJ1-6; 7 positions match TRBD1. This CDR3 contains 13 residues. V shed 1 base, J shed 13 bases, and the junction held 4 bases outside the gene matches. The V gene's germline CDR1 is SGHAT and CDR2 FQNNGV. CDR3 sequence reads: CASSLADRVPLHF. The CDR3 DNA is TGTGCCAGCAGCTTAGCCGACAGGGTGCCCCTCCACTTT.

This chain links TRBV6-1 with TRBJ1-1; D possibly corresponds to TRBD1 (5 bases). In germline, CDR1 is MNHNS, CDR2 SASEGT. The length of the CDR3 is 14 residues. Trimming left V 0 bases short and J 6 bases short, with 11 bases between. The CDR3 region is CASSEAPGKAEAFF. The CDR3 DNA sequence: TGTGCCAGCAGTGAAGCGCCAGGGAAGGCTGAAGCTTTCTTT.

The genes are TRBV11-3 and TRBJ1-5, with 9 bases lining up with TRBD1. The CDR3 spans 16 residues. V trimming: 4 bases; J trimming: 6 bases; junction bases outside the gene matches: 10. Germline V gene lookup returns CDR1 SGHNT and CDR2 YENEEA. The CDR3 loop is CASSSWDREPGQPQHF. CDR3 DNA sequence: TGTGCCAGCAGCTCCTGGGACAGGGAGCCAGGTCAGCCCCAGCATTTT.

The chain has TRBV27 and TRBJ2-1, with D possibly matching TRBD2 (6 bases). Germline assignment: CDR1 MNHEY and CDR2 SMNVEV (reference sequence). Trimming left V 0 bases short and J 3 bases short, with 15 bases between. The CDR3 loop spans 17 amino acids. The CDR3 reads CASSLSLPRDFYNEQFF. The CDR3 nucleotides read TGTGCCAGCAGTTTATCATTACCCCGGGACTTCTACAATGAGCAGTTCTTC.

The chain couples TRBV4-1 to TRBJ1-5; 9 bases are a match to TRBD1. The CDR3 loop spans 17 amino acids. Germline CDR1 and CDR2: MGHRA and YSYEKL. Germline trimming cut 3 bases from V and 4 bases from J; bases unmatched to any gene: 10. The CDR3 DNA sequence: TGCGCCAGCAGCCAGGGCTTCAGAGACAGGGGGAATCAGCCCCAGCATTTT. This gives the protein CASSQGFRDRGNQPQHF.

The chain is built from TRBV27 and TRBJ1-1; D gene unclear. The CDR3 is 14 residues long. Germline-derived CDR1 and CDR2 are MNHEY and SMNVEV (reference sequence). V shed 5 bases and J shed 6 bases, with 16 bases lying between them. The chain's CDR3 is CASSTILVPAEAFF. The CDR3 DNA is TGTGCCAGCAGTACTATCCTGGTTCCCGCTGAAGCTTTCTTT.

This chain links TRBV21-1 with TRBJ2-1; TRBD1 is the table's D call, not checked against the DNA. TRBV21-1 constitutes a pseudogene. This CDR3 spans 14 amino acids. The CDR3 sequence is CASRPGQGYNEQFF. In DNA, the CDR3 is TGTGCCAGCCGTCCCGGACAGGGCTACAATGAGCAGTTCTTC.

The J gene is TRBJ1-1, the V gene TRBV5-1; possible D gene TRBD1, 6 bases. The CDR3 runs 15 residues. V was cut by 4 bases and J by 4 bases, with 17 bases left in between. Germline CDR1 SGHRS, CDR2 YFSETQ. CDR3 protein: CASSTEQGVSTEAFF. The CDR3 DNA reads TGCGCCAGCAGCACGGAACAGGGCGTAAGCACTGAAGCTTTCTTT.

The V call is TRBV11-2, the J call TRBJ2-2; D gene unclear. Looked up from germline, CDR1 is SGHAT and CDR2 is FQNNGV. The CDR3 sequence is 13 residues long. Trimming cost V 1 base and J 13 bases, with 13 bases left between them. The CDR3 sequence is CASSLGVVGGLFF. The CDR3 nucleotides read TGTGCCAGCAGCTTAGGAGTGGTAGGCGGGCTGTTTTTT.

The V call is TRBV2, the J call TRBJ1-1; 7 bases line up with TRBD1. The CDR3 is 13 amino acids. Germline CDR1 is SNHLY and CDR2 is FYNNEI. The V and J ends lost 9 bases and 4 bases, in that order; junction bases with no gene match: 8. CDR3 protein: CARRRQGPTEAFF. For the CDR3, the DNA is TGTGCCAGGAGAAGACAGGGTCCCACTGAAGCTTTCTTT.

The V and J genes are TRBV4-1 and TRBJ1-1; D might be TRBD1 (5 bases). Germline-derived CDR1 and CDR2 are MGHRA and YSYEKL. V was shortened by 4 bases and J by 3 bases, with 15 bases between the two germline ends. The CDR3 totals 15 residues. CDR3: CASSLLNGADTEAFF. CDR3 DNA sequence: TGCGCCAGCAGCCTGTTGAATGGGGCAGACACTGAAGCTTTCTTT.

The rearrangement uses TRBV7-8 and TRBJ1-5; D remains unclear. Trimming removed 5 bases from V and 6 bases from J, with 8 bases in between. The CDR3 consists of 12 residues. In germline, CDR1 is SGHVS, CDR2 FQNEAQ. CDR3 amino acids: CASSPHGQPQHF. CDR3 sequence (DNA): TGTGCCAGCAGCCCCCACGGTCAGCCCCAGCATTTT.

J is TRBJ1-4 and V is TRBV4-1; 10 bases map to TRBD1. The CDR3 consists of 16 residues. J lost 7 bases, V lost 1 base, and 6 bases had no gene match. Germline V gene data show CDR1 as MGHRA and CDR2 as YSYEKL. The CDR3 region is CASSQARTGGGEKLFF. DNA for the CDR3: TGCGCCAGCAGCCAAGCCCGGACAGGGGGTGGTGAAAAACTGTTTTTT.

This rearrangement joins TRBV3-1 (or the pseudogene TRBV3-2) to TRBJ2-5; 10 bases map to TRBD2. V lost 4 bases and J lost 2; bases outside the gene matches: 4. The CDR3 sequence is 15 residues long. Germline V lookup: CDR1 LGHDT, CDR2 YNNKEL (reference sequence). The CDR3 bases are TGTGCCAGCAGCCCTAGCGGGGGTGATCAAGAGACCCAGTACTTC. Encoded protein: CASSPSGGDQETQYF.

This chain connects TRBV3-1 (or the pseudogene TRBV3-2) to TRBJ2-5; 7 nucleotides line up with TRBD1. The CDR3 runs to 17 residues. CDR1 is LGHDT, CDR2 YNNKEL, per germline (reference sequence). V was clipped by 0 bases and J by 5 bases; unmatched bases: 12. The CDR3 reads CASSQDLGQRSWETQYF. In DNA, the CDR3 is TGTGCCAGCAGCCAAGATTTGGGACAGAGGTCCTGGGAGACCCAGTACTTC.

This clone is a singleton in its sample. For the CDR3, the DNA is TGTGCCAGCAGTTATCCACAGCCTGAAGCTTTCTTT. It yields the protein CASSYPQPEAFF. The chain employs TRBV6-2 or TRBV6-3 and TRBJ1-1; D remains ambiguous. V lost 3 bases, J lost 6 bases, and 8 bases lay in between. There are 12 residues in the CDR3. Germline V gene data show CDR1 as MNHEY and CDR2 as SVGEGT.

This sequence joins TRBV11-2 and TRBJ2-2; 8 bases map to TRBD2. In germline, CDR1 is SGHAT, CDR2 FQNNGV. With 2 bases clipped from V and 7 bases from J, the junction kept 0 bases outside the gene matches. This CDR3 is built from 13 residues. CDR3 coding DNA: TGTGCCAGCAGCTTAACTAGCGGCGGGGAGCTGTTTTTT. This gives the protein CASSLTSGGELFF.